These T cell receptor beta chains were read from a single sample in a study of early T cells in non-severe SARS-CoV-2 infection. MiXCR, applied by TCRdb to the 5' RACE reads, yields one record per CDR3 protein. The table has 50,000 to 70,000 distinct CDR3 sequences, about 15% seen once. Sequencing used whole blood, obtained at baseline. These receptors were taken from an adult who was a healthcare worker with PCR-confirmed SARS-CoV-2 infection or an uninfected control (not recorded which). CDR3s include the opening cysteine and the closing phenylalanine or tryptophan. Each record gives: clone size, V gene, J gene, D gene, CDR3 DNA, CDR3 protein. D genes are given only for firm matches. Only part of the rows carry a size: once, few, many, or a class if the clone is expanded.

clone_size: NA; v_call: TRBV4-2; j_call: TRBJ2-7; d_call: NA; cdr3_nt: TGTGCCAGCAGCCAAGTCTGGACATCCTCCTACGAGCAGTACTTC; cdr3_aa: CASSQVWTSSYEQYF
clone_size: few; v_call: TRBV12-3/TRBV12-4; j_call: TRBJ2-1; d_call: NA; cdr3_nt: TGTGCCAGCAGTTTTTTGGGGGCCTCCTCCTACAATGAGCAGTTCTTC; cdr3_aa: CASSFLGASSYNEQFF
clone_size: NA; v_call: TRBV12-3/TRBV12-4; j_call: TRBJ2-2; d_call: NA; cdr3_nt: TGTGCCAGCAGTTTGATCTGGGAGGCCGGGGAGCTGTTTTTT; cdr3_aa: CASSLIWEAGELFF
clone_size: NA; v_call: TRBV12-3/TRBV12-4; j_call: TRBJ2-7; d_call: NA; cdr3_nt: TGTGCCAGCAGCCCCCGAGTTACAGGTTACTACGAGCAGTACTTC; cdr3_aa: CASSPRVTGYYEQYF
clone_size: many; v_call: TRBV20-1; j_call: TRBJ2-7; d_call: NA; cdr3_nt: TGCAGTGCTAGAGATGATGCGGCAGGGCGGTACGAGCAGTACTTC; cdr3_aa: CSARDDAAGRYEQYF
clone_size: NA; v_call: TRBV11-2; j_call: TRBJ2-7; d_call: NA; cdr3_nt: TGTGCCAGCAGCTCCGCGGGACATTCCTACGAGCAGTACTTC; cdr3_aa: CASSSAGHSYEQYF
clone_size: few; v_call: TRBV4-1; j_call: TRBJ2-1; d_call: NA; cdr3_nt: TGCGCCAGCAGCCAAGATCAGGAGGGCAGGGGGCAGTTCTTC; cdr3_aa: CASSQDQEGRGQFF
clone_size: few; v_call: TRBV6-2/TRBV6-3; j_call: TRBJ1-1; d_call: NA; cdr3_nt: TGTGCCAGCAGTCTCAGGGCTGAGAACACTGAAGCTTTCTTT; cdr3_aa: CASSLRAENTEAFF
clone_size: NA; v_call: TRBV6-2/TRBV6-3; j_call: TRBJ2-5; d_call: TRBD1; cdr3_nt: TGTGCCAGCAGTTACTGGGACAGGCGAGCGGAGACCCAGTACTTC; cdr3_aa: CASSYWDRRAETQYF
clone_size: few; v_call: TRBV10-2; j_call: TRBJ2-1; d_call: TRBD2; cdr3_nt: TGCGCCAGCAGTGAGACTAGCGGGGTCAGCTCCTACAATGAGCAGTTCTTC; cdr3_aa: CASSETSGVSSYNEQFF
clone_size: NA; v_call: TRBV6-1; j_call: TRBJ2-7; d_call: NA; cdr3_nt: TGTGCCAGCAGTGACTACGGACAGTCCTACGAGCAGTACTTC; cdr3_aa: CASSDYGQSYEQYF
clone_size: NA; v_call: TRBV5-1; j_call: TRBJ2-7; d_call: NA; cdr3_nt: TGCGCCAGCAGCTTGGCCGGTACAGGGTACGGCTACGAGCAGTACTTC; cdr3_aa: CASSLAGTGYGYEQYF
clone_size: once; v_call: TRBV20-1; j_call: TRBJ1-5; d_call: NA; cdr3_nt: TGCAGTGCTAAGAGACAGGACAGCGATAGCAATCAGCCCCAGCATTTT; cdr3_aa: CSAKRQDSDSNQPQHF
clone_size: NA; v_call: TRBV30; j_call: TRBJ2-2; d_call: NA; cdr3_nt: TGTGCCTGGAGACAGCTTAATCCGAACACCGGGGAGCTGTTTTTT; cdr3_aa: CAWRQLNPNTGELFF
clone_size: many; v_call: TRBV11-2; j_call: TRBJ2-5; d_call: NA; cdr3_nt: TGTGCCAGCAGCCCGGGTCGGTTACAAGAGACCCAGTACTTC; cdr3_aa: CASSPGRLQETQYF
clone_size: few; v_call: TRBV28; j_call: TRBJ1-4; d_call: NA; cdr3_nt: TGTGCCAGCAGTTTTTCCGGGGGTTCGGTTAATGAAAAACTGTTTTTT; cdr3_aa: CASSFSGGSVNEKLFF
clone_size: NA; v_call: TRBV29-1; j_call: TRBJ2-1; d_call: NA; cdr3_nt: TGCAGCGGGGGTCCGAGCTCCTACAATGAGCAGTTCTTC; cdr3_aa: CSGGPSSYNEQFF
clone_size: few; v_call: TRBV7-2; j_call: TRBJ2-7; d_call: NA; cdr3_nt: TGTGCCAGCAGCTTAGAGGGGTGGAGTTCCGAGCAGTACTTC; cdr3_aa: CASSLEGWSSEQYF
clone_size: few; v_call: TRBV20-1; j_call: TRBJ2-3; d_call: TRBD2; cdr3_nt: TGCAGTGCCACCCTCCGACTAGCGGACACAGATACGCAGTATTTT; cdr3_aa: CSATLRLADTDTQYF
clone_size: NA; v_call: TRBV3-1; j_call: TRBJ2-7; d_call: TRBD2; cdr3_nt: TGTGCCAGCAGCCCTGGAGGGGGGACTAGCCCCTACGAGCAGTACTTC; cdr3_aa: CASSPGGGTSPYEQYF
clone_size: few; v_call: TRBV20-1; j_call: TRBJ1-4; d_call: TRBD1; cdr3_nt: TGCAGTGTCAGGACAGGGGACGTTGAAAAACTGTTTTTT; cdr3_aa: CSVRTGDVEKLFF
clone_size: many; v_call: TRBV24-1; j_call: TRBJ2-1; d_call: NA; cdr3_nt: TGTGCCACCAGTGATTTGCAGCACAGGACAATCGATGAGCAGTTCTTC; cdr3_aa: CATSDLQHRTIDEQFF
clone_size: many; v_call: TRBV5-1; j_call: TRBJ2-5; d_call: TRBD1; cdr3_nt: TGCGCCAGCAGCACAGATTCCGGGACAGGGGGCAGAAAGACCCAGTACTTC; cdr3_aa: CASSTDSGTGGRKTQYF
clone_size: once; v_call: TRBV12-3/TRBV12-4; j_call: TRBJ2-3; d_call: NA; cdr3_nt: TGTGCCAGCACCCCCAGCGGTTATACGCAGTATTTT; cdr3_aa: CASTPSGYTQYF
clone_size: few; v_call: TRBV28; j_call: TRBJ1-2; d_call: NA; cdr3_nt: TGTGCCAGCATCAATCCTTACTATGGCTACACCTTC; cdr3_aa: CASINPYYGYTF
clone_size: few; v_call: TRBV10-3; j_call: TRBJ1-5; d_call: NA; cdr3_nt: TGTGCCATCAGTGAGTCGACCTATGATCAGCCCCAGCATTTT; cdr3_aa: CAISESTYDQPQHF
clone_size: few; v_call: TRBV6-5; j_call: TRBJ2-4; d_call: NA; cdr3_nt: TGTGCCAGCAGTTACTTGTCTGGCGGAGGCAAAAACATTCAGTACTTC; cdr3_aa: CASSYLSGGGKNIQYF
clone_size: NA; v_call: TRBV5-1; j_call: TRBJ1-2; d_call: TRBD1; cdr3_nt: TGCGCCAGCAGCCCGCCCGGGACAGGCCCCTATGGCTACACCTTC; cdr3_aa: CASSPPGTGPYGYTF
clone_size: NA; v_call: TRBV5-6; j_call: TRBJ1-5; d_call: NA; cdr3_nt: TGTGCCAGCAGCTTACAGGGATTCAATCAGCCCCAGCATTTT; cdr3_aa: CASSLQGFNQPQHF
clone_size: medium-sized; v_call: TRBV11-2; j_call: TRBJ2-7; d_call: NA; cdr3_nt: TGTGCCAGCAGCTTCGGACAAGCCTACGAGCAGTACTTC; cdr3_aa: CASSFGQAYEQYF
clone_size: NA; v_call: TRBV4-2; j_call: TRBJ2-7; d_call: NA; cdr3_nt: TGTGCCAGCAGCCAGGGGGCGGCTAAAGGCCCCTACGAGCAGTACTTC; cdr3_aa: CASSQGAAKGPYEQYF
clone_size: many; v_call: TRBV10-2; j_call: TRBJ2-5; d_call: TRBD2; cdr3_nt: TGCGCCAGCAGTGAGCGGGGGGGCCTAGGACAAGAGACCCAGTACTTC; cdr3_aa: CASSERGGLGQETQYF
clone_size: many; v_call: TRBV2; j_call: TRBJ1-5; d_call: NA; cdr3_nt: TGTGCCAGCAGTGCGTCCCGGGACTTTAATCAGCCCCAGCATTTT; cdr3_aa: CASSASRDFNQPQHF
clone_size: NA; v_call: TRBV5-1; j_call: TRBJ1-1; d_call: TRBD1; cdr3_nt: TGCGCCAGCAGCCCGGGACAGAAAGACACTGAAGCTTTCTTT; cdr3_aa: CASSPGQKDTEAFF
clone_size: few; v_call: TRBV6-5; j_call: TRBJ1-5; d_call: NA; cdr3_nt: TGTGCCAGCAGTAAACGGGTGGGGTTGAGACAGCCCCAGCATTTT; cdr3_aa: CASSKRVGLRQPQHF
clone_size: few; v_call: TRBV29-1; j_call: TRBJ2-7; d_call: NA; cdr3_nt: TGCAGCGTTGAAGTTGTGGGCAGCTACGAGCAGTACTTC; cdr3_aa: CSVEVVGSYEQYF
clone_size: NA; v_call: TRBV11-2; j_call: TRBJ1-1; d_call: NA; cdr3_nt: TGTGCCAGCAGCTTTAGGTATTTAGGGGGGCCCTCAACTGAAGCTTTCTTT; cdr3_aa: CASSFRYLGGPSTEAFF
clone_size: NA; v_call: TRBV11-2; j_call: TRBJ2-3; d_call: NA; cdr3_nt: TGTGCCAGCACTCGGGGCCAAGATACGCAGTATTTT; cdr3_aa: CASTRGQDTQYF
clone_size: few; v_call: TRBV28; j_call: TRBJ1-2; d_call: TRBD1; cdr3_nt: TGTGCCAGCAGTTTGACAGGGGCGACGGACTATGGCTACACCTTC; cdr3_aa: CASSLTGATDYGYTF
clone_size: NA; v_call: TRBV7-9; j_call: TRBJ2-3; d_call: TRBD1; cdr3_nt: TGTGCCAGCAGCGCAACAGGGGCCACAGATACGCAGTATTTT; cdr3_aa: CASSATGATDTQYF
clone_size: NA; v_call: TRBV3-1; j_call: TRBJ1-1; d_call: TRBD1; cdr3_nt: TGTGCCAGCAGCCCCGACCCAGGGGGGGGAGCTTTCTTT; cdr3_aa: CASSPDPGGGAFF
clone_size: many; v_call: TRBV12-3/TRBV12-4; j_call: TRBJ1-2; d_call: NA; cdr3_nt: TGTGCCAGCAGTTTCGAGTCCGGTTCGGCGGCTGGCTACACCTTC; cdr3_aa: CASSFESGSAAGYTF